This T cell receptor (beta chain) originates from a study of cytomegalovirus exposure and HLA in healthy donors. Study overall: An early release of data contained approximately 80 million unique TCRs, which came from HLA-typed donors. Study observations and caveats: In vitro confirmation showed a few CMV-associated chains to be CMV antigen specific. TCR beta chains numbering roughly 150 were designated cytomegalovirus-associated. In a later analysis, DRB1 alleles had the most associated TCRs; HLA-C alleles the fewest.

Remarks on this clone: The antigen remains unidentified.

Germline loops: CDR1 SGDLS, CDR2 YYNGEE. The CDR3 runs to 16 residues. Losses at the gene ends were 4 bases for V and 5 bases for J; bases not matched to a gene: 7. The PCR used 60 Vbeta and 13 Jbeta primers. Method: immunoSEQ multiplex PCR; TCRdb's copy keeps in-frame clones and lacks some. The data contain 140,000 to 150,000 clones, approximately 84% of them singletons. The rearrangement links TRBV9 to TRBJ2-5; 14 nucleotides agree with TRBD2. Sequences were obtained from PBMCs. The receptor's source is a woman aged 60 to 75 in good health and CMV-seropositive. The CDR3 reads CASSPGLAGAWETQYF. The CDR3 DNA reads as TGTGCCAGCAGCCCGGGACTAGCGGGAGCATGGGAGACCCAGTACTTC.